The 27 T cell receptor beta chains listed next were all sequenced from one sample in a study of control samples from healthy donors and cancer patients. Measured with immunoSEQ multiplex PCR; TCRdb has only the in-frame clones, and not every one. In the table there are 150,000 to 200,000 clones, about 90% of which are singletons. Sequencing was performed on blood. All receptors derive from a man aged 18 to 29 in good health.

The chain uses TRBV5-4 and TRBJ2-1; TRBD2 might be the D (5 bases). This CDR3 spans 17 amino acids. CDR1 is SGHNT and CDR2 is YYREEE in the germline V gene (reference sequence). The ends were cut back, 0 bases at V and 0 bases at J, with 13 bases in the middle. In DNA, the CDR3 is TGTGCCAGCAGCTTGGCTACGGGGATAAGCTCCTACAATGAGCAGTTCTTC. It encodes CASSLATGISSYNEQFF.

In its sample, this clone was seen once. This chain joins TRBV6-5 and TRBJ1-1, with TRBD1 matching over 8 bases. The V gene end was trimmed by 4 bases and the J gene end by 1 base; junction bases not matched to a gene: 2. This CDR3 comprises 14 residues. The germline gives CDR1 MNHEY, CDR2 SVGAGI. CDR3 sequence: CASSSGTGNTEAFF. The CDR3 region has the DNA TGTGCCAGCAGTTCCGGGACAGGGAACACTGAAGCTTTCTTT.

V is TRBV5-1 and J is TRBJ2-3; 8 bases line up with TRBD2. The CDR3 sequence is 15 residues long. CDR1 SGHRS and CDR2 YFSETQ come from the germline V gene. The J segment lost 4 bases and the V segment lost 8 bases, leaving 12 bases of the junction unmatched. The CDR3 nucleotides are TGCGCCAGTTCCCCGGGACTAGTTATAGCAGATACGCAGTATTTT. Its protein is CASSPGLVIADTQYF.

V and J are TRBV11-3 and TRBJ1-4; the match to TRBD1 covers 7 bases. The CDR3 is 15 amino acids. J was trimmed by 6 bases and V by 5 bases; bases with no gene match: 9. Germline CDR1 is SGHNT and CDR2 is YENEEA. The CDR3 sequence is CASSPRDRSDEKLFF. CDR3 DNA sequence: TGTGCCAGCAGCCCTCGGGACAGATCAGATGAAAAACTGTTTTTT.

The rearrangement links TRBV7-3 to TRBJ2-7; D may be TRBD1 (6 bases). The germline V gene encodes CDR1 SGHTA and CDR2 FQGTGA. The CDR3 has 16 residues. Trimming removed 1 base from V and 5 bases from J, with 18 bases in between. CDR3 sequence: CASSLMEDSRTNEQYF. The CDR3 DNA follows: TGTGCCAGCAGCTTAATGGAGGACAGCCGTACCAACGAGCAGTACTTC. The variable domain in full, with the rest retrieved from reference TRBV7-3 and TRBJ2-7, is GAGVSQTPSNKVTEKGKYVELRCDPISGHTALYWYRQSLGQGPEFLIYFQGTGAADDSGLPNDRFFAVRPEGSVSTLKIQRTERGDSAVYLCASSLMEDSRTNEQYFGPGTRLTVT.

For the CDR3, the DNA is TGCGCCAGCAGCTTGGCCTACTCAGTGAACACTGAAGCTTTCTTT. Amino acids: CASSLAYSVNTEAFF. The chain couples TRBV5-1 to TRBJ1-1, with D unclear. The CDR3 totals 15 residues. Germline CDR1 reads SGHRS; CDR2 reads YFSETQ. V dropped 0 bases and J dropped 0 bases, with 9 bases sitting between them.

This clone was detected once. The chain combines TRBV7-2 with TRBJ2-7, with D uncertain. Trimming took off 2 bases at V and 3 bases at J, with 14 bases between the two ends. Germline V CDR1 and CDR2: SGHTA, FQGNSA. This CDR3 is built from 15 residues. The CDR3 loop reads CASSLSSANFYEQYF. The DNA of the CDR3 is TGTGCCAGCAGCTTAAGTTCCGCCAACTTCTACGAGCAGTACTTC.

The genes are TRBV11-2 and TRBJ1-5; D may be TRBD1 (5 bases). There are 15 residues in the CDR3. Germline V gene data show CDR1 as SGHAT and CDR2 as FQNNGV. V was clipped by 0 bases and J by 6 bases, with 12 bases between them. The CDR3 loop reads CASSLDIGAGQPQHF. In DNA, the CDR3 is TGTGCCAGCAGCTTAGATATAGGGGCGGGTCAGCCCCAGCATTTT.

This clone was counted a single time. This rearrangement joins TRBV4-2 to TRBJ1-2; D ambiguous. The CDR3 is made up of 14 amino acids. Germline CDR1 and CDR2: LGHNA and YNFKEQ. Trimming left V 0 bases short and J 8 bases short, with 13 bases between. The DNA for the CDR3 is TGTGCCAGCAGCCAAGATCATAGGGTAGAGGGCTACACCTTC. Protein product: CASSQDHRVEGYTF.

This clone was seen once. This chain links TRBV9 with TRBJ2-2; 8 bases line up with TRBD1. The CDR3 consists of 16 residues. Germline V lookup: CDR1 SGDLS, CDR2 YYNGEE. With 1 base clipped from V and 4 bases from J, the junction kept 6 bases outside the gene matches. Here the CDR3 reads CASSVTGTGGTGELFF. For the CDR3, the DNA is TGTGCCAGCAGCGTAACCGGGACAGGCGGCACCGGGGAGCTGTTTTTT.

J is TRBJ1-6 and V is TRBV19, with 9 bases matching TRBD1. Germline V lookup: CDR1 LNHDA, CDR2 SQIVND (reference sequence). CDR3 length: 15 amino acids. Trimming at V came to 0 bases and at J to 10 bases, leaving 4 bases not matched to a gene. CDR3 loop: CASSIEGTGRSPLHF. The CDR3 nucleotides are TGTGCCAGTAGTATAGAGGGGACAGGGAGGTCACCCCTCCACTTT.

CDR3 nucleotide sequence: TGTGCCAGCAGCTTAGCGCTAGCGGGGGGCGCTGACACGCAGTATTTT. Translated: CASSLALAGGADTQYF. This sequence joins TRBV7-2 and TRBJ2-3; 11 bases agree with TRBD2. With V trimmed by 0 bases and J by 9 bases, 8 bases remained unmatched. This CDR3 region has 16 residues. Germline assignment: CDR1 SGHTA and CDR2 FQGNSA.

This clone has just one count. The genes are TRBV18 and TRBJ1-3; no clear D. V lost 0 bases and J 0 bases, leaving 9 bases between the germline ends. Germline CDR1 reads KGHSH; CDR2 reads LQKENI. The CDR3 is 16 residues long. The CDR3 DNA follows: TGTGCCAGCTCACCACCTAAACACACCTCTGGAAACACCATATATTTT. Translating gives CASSPPKHTSGNTIYF.

This clone has just one count. The V gene is TRBV7-8, the J gene TRBJ2-7; the D call may be TRBD1 or TRBD2 (5 bases each). Per germline, CDR1 SGHVS and CDR2 FQNEAQ. With 3 bases removed from V and 0 bases from J, the gap between germline ends came to 18 bases. This CDR3 comprises 17 residues. This CDR3 is CASSLAPGTFSSYEQYF. As DNA, the CDR3 is TGTGCCAGCAGCTTGGCTCCCGGGACGTTCAGCTCCTACGAGCAGTACTTC.

The V call is TRBV11-3, the J call TRBJ1-1; no clear D. The CDR3 is 13 residues long. Trimming pared 5 bases from V and 5 bases from J, leaving 12 bases between. Germline lookup yields CDR1 SGHNT and CDR2 YENEEA. The CDR3 region is CASSPRGETEAFF. The CDR3 coding sequence is TGTGCCAGCAGCCCTAGAGGTGAAACTGAAGCTTTCTTT.

The chain joins TRBV5-6 to TRBJ2-1; 12 bases map to TRBD2. The ends lost 4 bases at V and 2 bases at J; junction bases unmatched: 4. The CDR3 spans 16 residues. Germline CDR1 is SGHDT and CDR2 is YYEEEE. The CDR3 reads CASSLWTSGAYNEQFF. The CDR3 DNA follows: TGTGCCAGCAGCCTTTGGACTAGCGGGGCCTACAATGAGCAGTTCTTC.

V is TRBV7-2 and J is TRBJ1-1; D gene unclear. The CDR3 length is 13 residues. Trimming left V 0 bases short and J 3 bases short, with 5 bases between. Germline lookup yields CDR1 SGHTA and CDR2 FQGNSA. CDR3 in amino acids: CASSLAGYTEAFF. In nucleotides, the CDR3 is TGTGCCAGCAGCTTAGCAGGTTACACTGAAGCTTTCTTT.

The rearrangement uses TRBV6-6 and TRBJ2-5; D is ambiguous. Trimming removed 0 bases at V and 5 bases at J, with 4 bases between. Germline assignment: CDR1 MNHNY and CDR2 SVGAGI (reference sequence). The CDR3 totals 12 residues. This CDR3 reads CASSYSGETQYF. In DNA, the CDR3 is TGTGCCAGCAGTTACTCCGGGGAGACCCAGTACTTC.

Only one count was recorded for this clone. V usage is TRBV2 and J usage is TRBJ2-1, with D tentatively TRBD2 (5 bases). CDR1 and CDR2 (germline): SNHLY, FYNNEI. The CDR3 runs 13 residues. The V gene lost 3 bases and the J gene lost 8 bases, with 11 bases spanning the gap. CDR3 nucleotide sequence: TGTGCCAGCAGTGACCCTTATAGCGATGAGCAGTTCTTC. Protein product: CASSDPYSDEQFF.

The gene calls are TRBV5-1 and TRBJ2-3; 9 bases are a match to TRBD2. The CDR3 consists of 16 residues. Per the germline V gene, CDR1 is SGHRS and CDR2 is YFSETQ. J gave up 0 bases and V 4 bases, and 6 bases lay outside the gene matches. The CDR3 nucleotides read TGCGCCAGCAGCATGCCTAGCGGGGTTAGCACAGATACGCAGTATTTT. Its translation: CASSMPSGVSTDTQYF.

The chain couples TRBV19 to TRBJ2-1, with D unclear. Germline lookup yields CDR1 LNHDA and CDR2 SQIVND (reference sequence). Trimming took off 0 bases at V and 9 bases at J, with 6 bases between the two ends. The CDR3 is 12 amino acids. DNA of the CDR3: TGTGCCAGTAGTATAGATCCGGGTGAGCAGTTCTTC. It translates to CASSIDPGEQFF.

This sequence joins TRBV6-2 or TRBV6-3 and TRBJ1-2, with D hard to call. The CDR3 is 13 residues long. Looked up from germline, CDR1 is MNHEY and CDR2 is SVGEGT. The V end was cut by 2 bases, the J end by 4 bases, with 8 bases between. The CDR3 is CASSYPPGYGYTF. For the CDR3, the DNA is TGTGCCAGCAGTTACCCCCCCGGCTATGGCTACACCTTC.

J is TRBJ1-2 and V is TRBV5-6; D ambiguous. Trimming removed 0 bases at V and 3 bases at J, with 12 bases between. The CDR3 length is 15 residues. Germline V CDR1 and CDR2: SGHDT, YYEEEE. The CDR3 region is CASSLVGFWDYGYTF. The DNA for the CDR3 is TGTGCCAGCAGCTTGGTCGGGTTTTGGGACTATGGCTACACCTTC.

The V and J genes are TRBV30 and TRBJ2-2; D is perhaps TRBD2 (5 bases). The ends were cut back, 8 bases at V and 4 bases at J, with 11 bases in the middle. This CDR3 is built from 12 residues. Germline values: CDR1 GTSNPN, CDR2 SVGIG (reference sequence). CDR3 residues: CAVIGLTGELFF. The CDR3 DNA is TGTGCCGTTATCGGACTCACCGGGGAGCTGTTTTTT. Filled out from reference TRBV30 and TRBJ2-2, the complete variable domain reads SQTIHQWPATLVQPVGSPLSLECTVEGTSNPNLYWYRQAAGRGLQLLFYSVGIGQISSEVPQNLSASRPQDRQFILSSKKLLLSDSGFYLCAVIGLTGELFFGEGSRLTVL.

The V and J genes are TRBV20-1 and TRBJ2-5; 11 positions match TRBD2. Unmatched junction bases numbered 4, after V lost 3 bases and J lost 4 bases. The germline V gene encodes CDR1 DFQATT and CDR2 SNEGSKA (reference sequence). The CDR3 spans 14 residues. CDR3 sequence (DNA): TGCAGTGCTAGTAGCGGGGGGGCGGTAGAGACCCAGTACTTC. This codes for CSASSGGAVETQYF.

V is TRBV15 and J is TRBJ2-7; 9 nucleotides agree with TRBD1. V shed 5 bases, J shed 5 bases, and the junction held 7 bases outside the gene matches. The CDR3 totals 14 residues. Germline CDR1 LNHNV, CDR2 YYDKDF (reference sequence). CDR3 sequence reads: CATSGRQGEDEQYF. The CDR3 bases are TGTGCCACCAGCGGAAGACAGGGGGAGGACGAGCAGTACTTC.

This clone has just one count. This chain links TRBV5-8 with TRBJ1-2; 9 bases match TRBD1. The germline V gene has CDR1 SGHTS and CDR2 YDEGEE. The J segment lost 8 bases and the V segment lost 4 bases, leaving 9 bases of the junction unmatched. This CDR3 spans 14 amino acids. The CDR3 region has the DNA TGTGCCAGCAGCGGGGAACAGGGGGCGAAAGGCTACACCTTC. It codes for CASSGEQGAKGYTF. The full variable domain, in which reference TRBV5-8 and TRBJ1-2 provide the parts outside the CDR3, is EAGVTQSPTHLIKTRGQQATLRCSPISGHTSVYWYQQALGLGLQFLLWYDEGEERNRGNFPPRFSGRQFPNYSSELNVNALELEDSALYLCASSGEQGAKGYTFGSGTRLTVV.